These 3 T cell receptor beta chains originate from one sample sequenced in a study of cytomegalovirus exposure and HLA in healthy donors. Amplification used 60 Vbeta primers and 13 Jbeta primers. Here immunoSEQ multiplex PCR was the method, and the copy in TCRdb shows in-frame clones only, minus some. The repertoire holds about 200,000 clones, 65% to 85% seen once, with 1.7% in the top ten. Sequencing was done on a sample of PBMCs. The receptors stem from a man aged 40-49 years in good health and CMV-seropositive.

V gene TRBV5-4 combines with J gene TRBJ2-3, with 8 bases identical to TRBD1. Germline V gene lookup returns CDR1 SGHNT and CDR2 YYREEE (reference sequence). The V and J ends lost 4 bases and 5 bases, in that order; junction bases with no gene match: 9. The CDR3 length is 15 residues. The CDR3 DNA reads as TGTGCCAGCAGCCCCGGGACAGGTGCCAGAGATACGCAGTATTTT. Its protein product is CASSPGTGARDTQYF.

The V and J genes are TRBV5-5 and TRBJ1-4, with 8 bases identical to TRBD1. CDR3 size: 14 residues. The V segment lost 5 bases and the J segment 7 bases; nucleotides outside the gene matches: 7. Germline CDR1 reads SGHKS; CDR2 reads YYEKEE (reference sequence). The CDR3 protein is CASRPGGRGEKLFF. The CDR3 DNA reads TGTGCCAGCAGACCAGGGGGCCGGGGTGAAAAACTGTTTTTT.

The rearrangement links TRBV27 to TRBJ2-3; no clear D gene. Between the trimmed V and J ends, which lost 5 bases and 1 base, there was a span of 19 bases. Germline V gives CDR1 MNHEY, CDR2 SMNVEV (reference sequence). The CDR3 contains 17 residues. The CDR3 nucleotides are TGTGCCAGCAGTCCCTGGCCCCGACGGGTGGGCACAGATACGCAGTATTTT. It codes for CASSPWPRRVGTDTQYF.